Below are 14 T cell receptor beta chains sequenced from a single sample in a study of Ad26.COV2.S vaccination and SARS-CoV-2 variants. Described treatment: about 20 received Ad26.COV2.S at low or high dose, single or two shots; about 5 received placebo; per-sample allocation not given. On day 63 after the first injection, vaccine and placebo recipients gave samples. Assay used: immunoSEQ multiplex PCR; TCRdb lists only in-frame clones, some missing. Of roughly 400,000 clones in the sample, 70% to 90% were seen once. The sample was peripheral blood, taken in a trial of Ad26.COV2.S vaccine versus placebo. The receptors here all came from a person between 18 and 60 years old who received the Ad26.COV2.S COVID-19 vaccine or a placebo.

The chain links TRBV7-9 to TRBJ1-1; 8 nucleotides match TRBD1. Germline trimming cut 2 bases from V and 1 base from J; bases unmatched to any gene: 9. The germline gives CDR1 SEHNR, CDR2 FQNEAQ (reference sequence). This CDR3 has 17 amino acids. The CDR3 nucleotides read TGTGCCAGCAGCTTAAAGTCGACAGGGGCCTGGAACACTGAAGCTTTCTTT. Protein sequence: CASSLKSTGAWNTEAFF.

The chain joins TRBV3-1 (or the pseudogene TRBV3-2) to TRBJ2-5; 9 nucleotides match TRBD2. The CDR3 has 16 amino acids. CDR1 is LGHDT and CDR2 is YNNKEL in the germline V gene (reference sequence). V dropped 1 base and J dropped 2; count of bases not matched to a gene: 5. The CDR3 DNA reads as TGTGCCAGCAGCCAAGCGACTAGCGGAACGCAAGAGACCCAGTACTTC. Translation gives CASSQATSGTQETQYF.

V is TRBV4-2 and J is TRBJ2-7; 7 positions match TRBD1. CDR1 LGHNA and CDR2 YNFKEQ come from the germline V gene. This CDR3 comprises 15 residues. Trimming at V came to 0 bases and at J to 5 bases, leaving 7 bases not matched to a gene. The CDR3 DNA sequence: TGTGCCAGCAGCCAAGATCTCAAAGGGGGCGACGAGCAGTACTTC. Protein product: CASSQDLKGGDEQYF.

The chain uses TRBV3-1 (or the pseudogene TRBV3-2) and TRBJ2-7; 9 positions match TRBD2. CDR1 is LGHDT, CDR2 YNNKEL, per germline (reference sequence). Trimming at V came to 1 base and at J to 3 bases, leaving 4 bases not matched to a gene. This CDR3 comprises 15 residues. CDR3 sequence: CASSQGLAGLYEQYF. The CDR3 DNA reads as TGTGCCAGCAGCCAAGGGCTAGCGGGACTCTACGAGCAGTACTTC.

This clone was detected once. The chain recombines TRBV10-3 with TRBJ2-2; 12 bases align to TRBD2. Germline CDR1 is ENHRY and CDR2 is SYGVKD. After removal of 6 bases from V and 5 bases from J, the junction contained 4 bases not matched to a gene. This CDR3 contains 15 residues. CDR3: CAISLAGGPTGELFF. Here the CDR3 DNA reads TGTGCCATCAGCCTAGCGGGAGGGCCGACCGGGGAGCTGTTTTTT.

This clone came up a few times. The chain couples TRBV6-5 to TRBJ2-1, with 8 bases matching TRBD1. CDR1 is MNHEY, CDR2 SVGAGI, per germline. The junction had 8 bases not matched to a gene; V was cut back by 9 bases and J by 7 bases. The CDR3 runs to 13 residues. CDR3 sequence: CASSTGAPNEQFF. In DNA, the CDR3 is TGTGCCAGTTCGACAGGGGCCCCGAATGAGCAGTTCTTC.

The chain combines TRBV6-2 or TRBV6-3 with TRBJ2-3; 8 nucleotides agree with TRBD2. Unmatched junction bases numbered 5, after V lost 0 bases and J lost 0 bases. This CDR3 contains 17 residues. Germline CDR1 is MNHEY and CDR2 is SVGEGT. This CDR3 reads CASSYSNGGGSTDTQYF. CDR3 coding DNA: TGTGCCAGCAGTTACTCGAATGGCGGGGGGAGCACAGATACGCAGTATTTT.

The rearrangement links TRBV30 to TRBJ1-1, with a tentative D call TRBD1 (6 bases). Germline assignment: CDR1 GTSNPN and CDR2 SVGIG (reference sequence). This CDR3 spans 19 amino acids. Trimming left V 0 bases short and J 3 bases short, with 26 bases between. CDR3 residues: CAWSVYGVVAGDRDTEAFF. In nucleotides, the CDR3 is TGTGCCTGGAGTGTATATGGGGTCGTCGCAGGGGATCGCGACACTGAAGCTTTCTTT.

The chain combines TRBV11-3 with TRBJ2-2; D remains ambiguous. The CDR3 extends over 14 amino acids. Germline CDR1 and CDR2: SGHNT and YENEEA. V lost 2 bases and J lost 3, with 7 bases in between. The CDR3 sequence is CASSLIAHTGELFF. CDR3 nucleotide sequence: TGTGCCAGCAGCTTAATAGCCCACACCGGGGAGCTGTTTTTT. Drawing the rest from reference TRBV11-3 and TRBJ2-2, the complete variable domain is EAGVVQSPRYKIIEKKQPVAFWCNPISGHNTLYWYLQNLGQGPELLIRYENEEAVDDSQLPKDRFSAERLKGVDSTLKIQPAELGDSAVYLCASSLIAHTGELFFGEGSRLTVL.

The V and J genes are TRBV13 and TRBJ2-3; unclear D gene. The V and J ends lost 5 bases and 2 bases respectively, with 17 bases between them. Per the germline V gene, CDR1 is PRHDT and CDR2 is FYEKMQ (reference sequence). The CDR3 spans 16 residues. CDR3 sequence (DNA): TGTGCCAGCAGCCCCCAGAACGTATGGGCCACAGATACGCAGTATTTT. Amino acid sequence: CASSPQNVWATDTQYF.

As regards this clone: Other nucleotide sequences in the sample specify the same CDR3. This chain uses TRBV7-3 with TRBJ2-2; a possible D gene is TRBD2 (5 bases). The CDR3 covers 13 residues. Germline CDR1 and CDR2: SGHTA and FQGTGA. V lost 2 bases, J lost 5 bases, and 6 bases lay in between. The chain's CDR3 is CASSLSGTGELFF. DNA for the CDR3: TGTGCCAGCAGCTTATCGGGAACCGGGGAGCTGTTTTTT. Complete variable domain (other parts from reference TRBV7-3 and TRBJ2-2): GAGVSQTPSNKVTEKGKYVELRCDPISGHTALYWYRQSLGQGPEFLIYFQGTGAADDSGLPNDRFFAVRPEGSVSTLKIQRTERGDSAVYLCASSLSGTGELFFGEGSRLTVL.

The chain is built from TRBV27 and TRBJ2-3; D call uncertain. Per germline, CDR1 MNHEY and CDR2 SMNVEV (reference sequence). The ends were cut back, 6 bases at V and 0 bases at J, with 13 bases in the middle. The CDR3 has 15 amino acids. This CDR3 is CASRIVHRSTDTQYF. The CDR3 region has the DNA TGTGCCAGCAGAATTGTACACCGCAGCACAGATACGCAGTATTTT.

CDR3 residues: CSVEDHLGPQHF. For the CDR3, the DNA is TGCAGCGTTGAAGACCACTTAGGGCCCCAGCATTTT. The chain employs TRBV29-1 and TRBJ1-5; no reliable D call. Trimming pared 0 bases from V and 9 bases from J, leaving 9 bases between. Germline CDR1 and CDR2: SQVTM and ANQGSEA. The CDR3 sequence is 12 residues long. Variable domain in full (rest from reference TRBV29-1 and TRBJ1-5): SAVISQKPSRDICQRGTSLTIQCQVDSQVTMMFWYRQQPGQSLTLIATANQGSEATYESGFVIDKFPISRPNLTFSTLTVSNMSPEDSSIYLCSVEDHLGPQHFGDGTRLSIL.

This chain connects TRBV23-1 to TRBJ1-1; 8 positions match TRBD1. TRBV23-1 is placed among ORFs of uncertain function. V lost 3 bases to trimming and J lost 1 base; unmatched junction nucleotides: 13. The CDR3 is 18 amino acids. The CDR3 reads CASSHFRRQGTTNTEAFF. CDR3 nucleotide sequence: TGCGCCAGCAGTCACTTCAGAAGACAGGGGACAACGAACACTGAAGCTTTCTTT.